This is a list of T cell receptor beta chains from one sample in a study of cytomegalovirus exposure and HLA in healthy donors. The assay was immunoSEQ multiplex PCR, and TCRdb's table has in-frame clones only and misses some. The sample has tens of thousands of clones; 85% are singletons. The material sequenced was PBMCs. The receptors were sampled from a man aged 30 to 45 in good health and CMV-seronegative. CDR3s include the opening cysteine and the closing phenylalanine or tryptophan. The order of the fields is clone size, V gene, D gene, J gene, CDR3 DNA, CDR3 protein. The D gene is left open where the match is weak. Clone size is not always given. Where it is, it says once, few, many or a class for expanded clones.

abundance: -
v_gene: TRBV5-4
d_gene: TRBD2
j_gene: TRBJ2-5
CDR3nt: TGTGCCAGCAGCTTGGATCCTAGCGGAATACCCCAAGAGACCCAGTACTTC
CDR3aa: CASSLDPSGIPQETQYF

abundance: -
v_gene: TRBV4-3
d_gene: TRBD2
j_gene: TRBJ2-1
CDR3nt: TGCGCCAGCAGCCAAGAGGTCTCGGGAGGGGCCGGGGTCTATGAGCAGTTCTTC
CDR3aa: CASSQEVSGGAGVYEQFF

abundance: -
v_gene: TRBV6-5
d_gene: -
j_gene: TRBJ2-7
CDR3nt: TGTGCCAGCAGTTACAGGGGTTCAGGCGAGCAGTACTTC
CDR3aa: CASSYRGSGEQYF

abundance: -
v_gene: TRBV5-6
d_gene: TRBD2
j_gene: TRBJ2-3
CDR3nt: TGTGCCAGCAGCTTCACCAGCGGGAGTATCGATACGCAGTATTTT
CDR3aa: CASSFTSGSIDTQYF

abundance: once
v_gene: TRBV27
d_gene: -
j_gene: TRBJ2-5
CDR3nt: TGTGCCAGCAGTTTATCGAGTGGGGGCTGGGAGACCCAGTACTTC
CDR3aa: CASSLSSGGWETQYF

abundance: -
v_gene: TRBV9
d_gene: TRBD1
j_gene: TRBJ1-1
CDR3nt: TGTGCCAGCAGCGCATTCCAGGGGGAAACTGAAGCTTTCTTT
CDR3aa: CASSAFQGETEAFF

abundance: few
v_gene: TRBV30
d_gene: TRBD1
j_gene: TRBJ1-2
CDR3nt: TGTGCCTGGAGTTCAGGGGGCTATGGCTACACCTTC
CDR3aa: CAWSSGGYGYTF

abundance: -
v_gene: TRBV11-3
d_gene: -
j_gene: TRBJ1-1
CDR3nt: TGTGCCAGCAGCCCGAGAGGGCATTATGAAGCTTTCTTT
CDR3aa: CASSPRGHYEAFF

abundance: once
v_gene: TRBV27
d_gene: -
j_gene: TRBJ1-2
CDR3nt: TGTGCCAGCAGTTTAGAGGGTACCTATGGCTACACCTTC
CDR3aa: CASSLEGTYGYTF

abundance: -
v_gene: TRBV7-2
d_gene: TRBD2
j_gene: TRBJ2-1
CDR3nt: TGTGCCAGCAGCTTGTCCGGGACTAGCGGGGGGACCCTCTTC
CDR3aa: CASSLSGTSGGTLF

abundance: -
v_gene: TRBV18
d_gene: -
j_gene: TRBJ1-1
CDR3nt: TGTGCCAGCTCACCTCAGGTTGATGAAGCTTTCTTT
CDR3aa: CASSPQVDEAFF

abundance: -
v_gene: TRBV4-1
d_gene: -
j_gene: TRBJ1-3
CDR3nt: TGCGCCAGCAGCCTATTCTCAGGCGAAACCATATATTTT
CDR3aa: CASSLFSGETIYF

abundance: once
v_gene: TRBV28
d_gene: -
j_gene: TRBJ2-1
CDR3nt: TGTGCCAGCAGTTTGGGGGGGCTCAATGAGCAGTTCTTC
CDR3aa: CASSLGGLNEQFF

abundance: -
v_gene: TRBV9
d_gene: TRBD1
j_gene: TRBJ1-2
CDR3nt: TGTGCCAGCAGCGTAGACGGGACAGACTACTATGGCTACACCTTC
CDR3aa: CASSVDGTDYYGYTF

abundance: -
v_gene: TRBV9
d_gene: TRBD1
j_gene: TRBJ2-5
CDR3nt: TGTGCCAGCAGCAGAGCCCGCAACCTCGGGACAGAAAAAGAGACCCAGTACTTC
CDR3aa: CASSRARNLGTEKETQYF

abundance: -
v_gene: TRBV5-1
d_gene: TRBD2
j_gene: TRBJ2-1
CDR3nt: TGCGCCAGCAGCTTGGCCGTGGGAGGGCCTTATGAGCAGTTCTTC
CDR3aa: CASSLAVGGPYEQFF

abundance: -
v_gene: TRBV5-1
d_gene: TRBD2
j_gene: TRBJ2-1
CDR3nt: TGCGCCAGCAGCCCAAGCGGGGGGTACTACAATGAGCAGTTCTTC
CDR3aa: CASSPSGGYYNEQFF

abundance: -
v_gene: TRBV18
d_gene: -
j_gene: TRBJ2-1
CDR3nt: TGTGCCAGCTCTCTCGGTGGAGGTGAGCAGTTCTTC
CDR3aa: CASSLGGGEQFF

abundance: -
v_gene: TRBV19
d_gene: TRBD1
j_gene: TRBJ2-1
CDR3nt: TGTGCCAGTAGTGTGCTAACAGGGGGCTACAATGAGCAGTTCTTC
CDR3aa: CASSVLTGGYNEQFF

abundance: -
v_gene: TRBV27
d_gene: -
j_gene: TRBJ1-5
CDR3nt: TGTGCCAGCAGTGTAACGGGGACTCAGGAGCCCCAGCATTTT
CDR3aa: CASSVTGTQEPQHF

abundance: -
v_gene: TRBV27
d_gene: -
j_gene: TRBJ2-4
CDR3nt: TGTGCCAGCAGCCCGGTGGGGGCACAGAGAAACATTCAGTACTTC
CDR3aa: CASSPVGAQRNIQYF

abundance: -
v_gene: TRBV11-3
d_gene: -
j_gene: TRBJ2-5
CDR3nt: TGTGCCAGCAGCTTCGGCACCTCAGAGCGGGAAGAGACCCAGTACTTC
CDR3aa: CASSFGTSEREETQYF

abundance: -
v_gene: TRBV15
d_gene: TRBD2
j_gene: TRBJ2-2
CDR3nt: TGTGCCACCAGCTTGAAGAGCGGGAGGGATTACACCGGGGAGCTGTTTTTT
CDR3aa: CATSLKSGRDYTGELFF

abundance: -
v_gene: TRBV5-6
d_gene: -
j_gene: TRBJ2-1
CDR3nt: TGTGCCAGCAGCCGAGGACTAGAGCAGTTCTTC
CDR3aa: CASSRGLEQFF

abundance: -
v_gene: TRBV9
d_gene: -
j_gene: TRBJ1-2
CDR3nt: TGTGCCAGCAGCGTACCAGGGGACTATGGCTACACCTTC
CDR3aa: CASSVPGDYGYTF

abundance: -
v_gene: TRBV6-6
d_gene: -
j_gene: TRBJ2-5
CDR3nt: TGTGCCAGCAGTTTGGGCAGCCGAAAAGAGACCCAGTACTTC
CDR3aa: CASSLGSRKETQYF

abundance: -
v_gene: TRBV2
d_gene: TRBD2
j_gene: TRBJ2-2
CDR3nt: TGTGCCACCTTGCGGGGGACCGCGAACACCGGGGAGCTGTTTTTT
CDR3aa: CATLRGTANTGELFF